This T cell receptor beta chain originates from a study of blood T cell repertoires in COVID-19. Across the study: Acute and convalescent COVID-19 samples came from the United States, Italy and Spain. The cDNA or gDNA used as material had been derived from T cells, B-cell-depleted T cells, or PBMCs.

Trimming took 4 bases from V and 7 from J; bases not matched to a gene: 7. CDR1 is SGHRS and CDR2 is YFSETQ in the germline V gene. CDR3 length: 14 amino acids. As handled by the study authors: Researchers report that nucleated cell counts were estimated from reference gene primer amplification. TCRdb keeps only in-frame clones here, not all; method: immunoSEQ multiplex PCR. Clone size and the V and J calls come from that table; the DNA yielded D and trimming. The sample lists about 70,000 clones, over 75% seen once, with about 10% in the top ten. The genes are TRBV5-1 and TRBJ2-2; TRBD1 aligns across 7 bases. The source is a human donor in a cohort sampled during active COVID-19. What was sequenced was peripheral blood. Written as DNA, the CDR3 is TGCGCCAGCAGCGAAACAGGGGAGAGCGGGGAGCTGTTTTTT. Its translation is CASSETGESGELFF.